These T cell receptor beta chains were read from a single sample in a study of beta chain features in type 1 diabetes. This table comes from immunoSEQ multiplex PCR, and its TCRdb copy is limited to in-frame clones, with some not included. The table includes around 130,000 clones, roughly 10% detected once. The sequenced sample was central memory CD4+ T cells from blood. Receptor source: a man aged 30-40 years with type 1 diabetes. CDR3s include the opening cysteine and the closing phenylalanine or tryptophan. A D gene is named only where the DNA matches it firmly. Clone sizes are given selectively: once, few, many, or a class where the clone is expanded.

TRBV9	TRBJ2-2	few	.	TGTGCCAGCTCTCCGGGGGTTACGAACACCGGGGAGCTGTTTTTT	CASSPGVTNTGELFF
TRBV5-5	TRBJ2-7	.	.	TGTGCCAGCAGCTTAGAAGATACAGGAGTCCTATACGAGCAGTACTTC	CASSLEDTGVLYEQYF
TRBV20-1	TRBJ1-1	few	.	TGCAGTGCCCCCCGGAACACTGAAGCTTTCTTT	CSAPRNTEAFF
TRBV2	TRBJ1-6	few	.	TGTGCCAGCAGTGACGCGACTGGGAGGTCACCCCTCCACTTT	CASSDATGRSPLHF
TRBV9	TRBJ2-5	few	.	TGTGCCAGCAGCGCCCACGGGGAGACCCAGTACTTC	CASSAHGETQYF
TRBV19	TRBJ1-6	few	.	TGTGCCAGTAGTCCCCTCGCAGGGTTGCACTCACCCCTCCACTTT	CASSPLAGLHSPLHF
TRBV28	TRBJ2-3	few	.	TGTGCCAGCAGGACAGGAGGAGATACGCAGTATTTT	CASRTGGDTQYF
TRBV27	TRBJ2-1	.	.	TGTGCCAGCAGTCTCGAGACGGGATGGGGCAATGAGCAGTTCTTC	CASSLETGWGNEQFF
TRBV4-3	TRBJ2-7	.	.	TGCGCCAGCAGCCACACCATGATGGAGTCCGAGCAGTACTTC	CASSHTMMESEQYF
TRBV29-1	TRBJ2-1	few	.	TGCAGCGTTGAAACCCCCGAAGTAGTCAATGAGCAGTTCTTC	CSVETPEVVNEQFF
TRBV27	TRBJ1-2	few	TRBD1	TGTGCCAGCACCAGACAGGGGGCGCCGGGCTACACCTTC	CASTRQGAPGYTF
TRBV19	TRBJ2-3	few	.	TGTGCTACTGGTCGGGAGACGCAGTATTTT	CATGRETQYF
TRBV7-9	TRBJ2-5	.	TRBD2	TGTGCCAGCAGCTTTCCTAGCGGGGGGGCTCAAGAGACCCAGTACTTC	CASSFPSGGAQETQYF
TRBV27	TRBJ2-1	.	TRBD2	TGTGCCAGCAGTGGACTAGCGGGGGGGCCTAGGCCCTACAATGAGCAGTTCTTC	CASSGLAGGPRPYNEQFF
TRBV9	TRBJ1-2	few	TRBD1	TGTGCCAGCAGCGGAGACAGGGGGCATTGGAACTATGGCTACACCTTC	CASSGDRGHWNYGYTF
TRBV6-1	TRBJ1-1	few	.	TGTGCCAGCAGTTCCGGACAGCATGAAGCTTTCTTT	CASSSGQHEAFF
TRBV28	TRBJ1-5	.	.	TGTGCCAGCAGTTTTCTGGGGCGTCAGCCCCAGCATTTT	CASSFLGRQPQHF
TRBV29-1	TRBJ1-1	few	.	TGCAGCGTCGGCTCAGGGTGGGGCATGAACACTGAAGCTTTCTTT	CSVGSGWGMNTEAFF
TRBV7-9	TRBJ1-6	.	.	TGTGCCAGCAGCACAGATATCTATAATTCACCCCTCCACTTT	CASSTDIYNSPLHF
TRBV7-9	TRBJ1-5	.	.	TGTGCCAGCAGCCTCCACGAGGGCGGCCAGCCCCAGCATTTT	CASSLHEGGQPQHF
TRBV4-2	TRBJ2-1	few	TRBD2	TGTGCCAGCAGCCCCCGGACTAGCGGGGCCCTAAATGAGCAGTTCTTC	CASSPRTSGALNEQFF
TRBV28	TRBJ1-5	.	.	TGTGCCAGCAGTCTCGGGGTCGGCAATCAGCCCCAGCATTTT	CASSLGVGNQPQHF
TRBV19	TRBJ2-1	.	TRBD2	TGTGCCAGTAGTTACTTAGCGGGGGGTGATGAGCAGTTCTTC	CASSYLAGGDEQFF
TRBV7-3	TRBJ2-3	.	TRBD2	TGTGCCAGCAGCCCTAGCGGGGGGGGCACAGATACGCAGTATTTT	CASSPSGGGTDTQYF
TRBV27	TRBJ2-7	few	TRBD1	TGTGCCAGCAGTCCCTCACAGGGGATCTACGAGCAGTACTTC	CASSPSQGIYEQYF
TRBV10-3	TRBJ2-7	few	TRBD1	TGTGCCATCAGTCCACAGGGGCACGAGCAGTACTTC	CAISPQGHEQYF
TRBV29-1	TRBJ2-3	few	.	TGCAGCGGGGGCGGGGGCAGCACAGATACGCAGTATTTT	CSGGGGSTDTQYF
TRBV6-5	TRBJ2-1	.	TRBD1	TGTGCCAGCAGTCTTGGACAGGCCCGAAATGAGCAGTTCTTC	CASSLGQARNEQFF
TRBV9	TRBJ2-7	.	.	TGTGCCAGCAGCGCCACGGGGGACGAGCAGTACTTC	CASSATGDEQYF
TRBV28	TRBJ1-2	.	TRBD1	TGTGCCAGCAGCCACAGGGGCGGCTACACCTTC	CASSHRGGYTF
TRBV29-1	TRBJ2-7	few	TRBD1	TGCAGCGTTCTTCGACAGGGCCCTCACGAGCAGTACTTC	CSVLRQGPHEQYF
TRBV18	TRBJ2-6	few	.	TGTGCCAGCTCACCACTTACTTACCGCTCTGGGGCCAACGTCCTGACTTTC	CASSPLTYRSGANVLTF
TRBV7-2	TRBJ2-5	few	.	TGTGCCAGCAGCTCACCGGGGTCATACCAAGAGACCCAGTACTTC	CASSSPGSYQETQYF
TRBV2	TRBJ2-2	.	.	TGTGCCAGCGGAGCCGGACTTGCGTTTACCGGGGAGCTGTTTTTT	CASGAGLAFTGELFF
TRBV19	TRBJ2-5	.	.	TGTGCCAGTAGCGACTTCGCGTTGCAGACCCAGTACTTC	CASSDFALQTQYF
TRBV14	TRBJ2-3	few	TRBD1	TGTGCCAGCAGAATGTTATCTCGACAGGGTCCAATAAGGTGGGACACAGATACGCAGTATTTT	CASRMLSRQGPIRWDTDTQYF
TRBV5-4	TRBJ2-3	few	.	TGTGCCAGCAGCTTTCCTACAGATACGCAGTATTTT	CASSFPTDTQYF
TRBV4-2	TRBJ1-2	.	.	TGTGCCAGCAGCCAAGAATCCCATTATGGCTACACCTTC	CASSQESHYGYTF
TRBV6-5	TRBJ1-1	few	.	TGTGCCAGCAGTTACGACAGCATGAACACTGAAGCTTTCTTT	CASSYDSMNTEAFF
TRBV28	TRBJ2-3	.	TRBD2	TGTGCCAGCGCTTCGACTAGCGGGGTTAGAGATACGCAGTATTTT	CASASTSGVRDTQYF
TRBV28	TRBJ1-1	few	.	TGTGCCAGCATAGGGGAGGGGATCACTGAAGCTTTCTTT	CASIGEGITEAFF
TRBV28	TRBJ2-5	.	.	TGTGCCAGCAGTGTGGCTTCCCACCAAGAGACCCAGTACTTC	CASSVASHQETQYF
TRBV30	TRBJ1-6	few	.	TGTGCCTGGAGAAGCGGGAGGGATTCACCCCTCCACTTT	CAWRSGRDSPLHF
TRBV29-1	TRBJ2-1	.	TRBD2	TGCAGCGTCTCGGGACTAGCGGGGCACAATGAGCAGTTCTTC	CSVSGLAGHNEQFF
TRBV10-3	TRBJ1-1	few	.	TGTGCCATCAGTGAGTCGGCGGGGGCTGAGGACACTGAAGCTTTCTTT	CAISESAGAEDTEAFF
TRBV4-2	TRBJ1-2	.	.	TGTGCCAGCAGCCAAGAACGGTTCTATGGCTACACCTTC	CASSQERFYGYTF
TRBV11-2	TRBJ2-3	few	.	TGTGCCAGCAGCCGCCTGACTAGACCTACGGCCACAGATACGCAGTATTTT	CASSRLTRPTATDTQYF
TRBV4-2	TRBJ2-3	few	.	TGTGCCAGCAGGACTTCTATCACAGATACGCAGTATTTT	CASRTSITDTQYF
TRBV2	TRBJ1-5	few	TRBD1	TGTGCCAGTAGGGGGCTTGCGGGCAATCAGCCCCAGCATTTT	CASRGLAGNQPQHF
TRBV5-6	TRBJ2-7	.	.	TGTGCCAGCAGCCCGAGCTTAAGCTCCTACGAGCAGTACTTC	CASSPSLSSYEQYF
TRBV5-6	TRBJ1-6	.	TRBD1	TGTGCCAGCAGCTGGGGACCCGGGACAGGGAATTCACCCCTCCACTTT	CASSWGPGTGNSPLHF
TRBV25-1	TRBJ2-3	few	.	TGTGCCAGCAGTGATTTTTCGCTATACACAGATACGCAGTATTTT	CASSDFSLYTDTQYF
TRBV6-5	TRBJ2-1	few	.	TGTGCCAGCAGACCAACCCAGGGTAGTGAGCAGTTCTTC	CASRPTQGSEQFF
TRBV29-1	TRBJ2-2	.	TRBD1	TGCAGCGTTGGGACAGGGAGGACCGGGGAGCTGTTTTTT	CSVGTGRTGELFF
TRBV11-2	TRBJ2-1	.	.	TGTGCCAGCAGCTTCAGTGTCGACAATGAGCAGTTCTTC	CASSFSVDNEQFF
TRBV9	TRBJ2-3	few	.	TGTGCCAGCAGCGATTCTAGTTCGGCAGATACGCAGTATTTT	CASSDSSSADTQYF
TRBV28	TRBJ2-7	few	TRBD1	TGTGCCAGCAGCCTAGGGGGACAGGGATCGGGCGAGCAGTACTTC	CASSLGGQGSGEQYF